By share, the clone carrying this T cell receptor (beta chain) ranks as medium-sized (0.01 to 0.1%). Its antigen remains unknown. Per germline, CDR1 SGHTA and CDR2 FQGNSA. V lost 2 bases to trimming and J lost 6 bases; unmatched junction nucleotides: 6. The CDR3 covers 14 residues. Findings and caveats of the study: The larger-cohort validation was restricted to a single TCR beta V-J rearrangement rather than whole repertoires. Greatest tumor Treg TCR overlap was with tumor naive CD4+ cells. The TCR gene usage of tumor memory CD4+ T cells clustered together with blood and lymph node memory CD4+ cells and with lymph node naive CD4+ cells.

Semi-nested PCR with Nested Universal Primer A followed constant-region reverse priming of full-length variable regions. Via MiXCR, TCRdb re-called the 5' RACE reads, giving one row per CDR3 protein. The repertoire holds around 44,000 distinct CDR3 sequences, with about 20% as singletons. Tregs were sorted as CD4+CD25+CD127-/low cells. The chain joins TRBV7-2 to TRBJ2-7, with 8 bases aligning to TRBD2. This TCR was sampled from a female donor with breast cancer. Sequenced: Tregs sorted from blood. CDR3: CASSLSGSTSEQYF. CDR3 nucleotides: TGTGCCAGCAGCTTAAGCGGGAGTACAAGCGAGCAGTACTTC.